What follows is one T cell receptor beta chain and its context. This specimen belongs to a study of blood T cell repertoires in COVID-19. Across the study: T cells, B-cell-depleted T cells, or PBMCs provided the cDNA or gDNA that served as material.

TCRdb's table, derived via immunoSEQ multiplex PCR, lists solely in-frame clones and lacks some. The sample has around 380,000 clones, roughly 80% seen once. The sample taken for sequencing was peripheral blood. The receptor comes from a human donor with acute or convalescent COVID-19. The donor label of this sample is uncertain.

This CDR3 reads CSVVGPRDREGDSNQPQHF. CDR3 in DNA: TGCAGCGTTGTGGGGCCCCGGGACAGGGAGGGGGATAGCAATCAGCCCCAGCATTTT. The chain uses TRBV29-1 and TRBJ1-5; 9 bases are shared with TRBD1. With 4 bases clipped from V and 0 bases from J, the junction kept 16 bases outside the gene matches. Germline assignment: CDR1 SQVTM and CDR2 ANQGSEA. There are 19 residues in the CDR3. The variable domain in full, with the rest retrieved from reference TRBV29-1 and TRBJ1-5, is SAVISQKPSRDICQRGTSLTIQCQVDSQVTMMFWYRQQPGQSLTLIATANQGSEATYESGFVIDKFPISRPNLTFSTLTVSNMSPEDSSIYLCSVVGPRDREGDSNQPQHFGDGTRLSIL.